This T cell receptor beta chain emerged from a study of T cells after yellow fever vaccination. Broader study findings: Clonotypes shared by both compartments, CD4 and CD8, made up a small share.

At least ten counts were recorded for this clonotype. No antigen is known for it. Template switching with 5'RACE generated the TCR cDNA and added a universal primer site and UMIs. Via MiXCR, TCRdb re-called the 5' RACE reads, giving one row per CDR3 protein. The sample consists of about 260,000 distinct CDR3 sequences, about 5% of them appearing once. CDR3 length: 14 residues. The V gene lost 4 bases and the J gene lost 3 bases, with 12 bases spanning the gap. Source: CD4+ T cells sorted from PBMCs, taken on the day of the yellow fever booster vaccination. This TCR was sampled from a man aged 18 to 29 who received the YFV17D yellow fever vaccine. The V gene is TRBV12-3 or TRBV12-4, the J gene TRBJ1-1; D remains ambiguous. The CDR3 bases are TGTGCCAGCAGTTCTTGGTTTAAGGACACTGAAGCTTTCTTT. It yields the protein CASSSWFKDTEAFF.